The T cell receptor beta chain under discussion was sequenced for a study of response to subunit inactivated influenza vaccine. In germline, CDR1 is SGHVS, CDR2 FQNEAQ. This CDR3 region has 16 residues. The germline V and J ends were trimmed by 1 base and 4 bases, with 13 bases remaining between them. TCRdb fed the RT-PCR reads into MiXCR, producing one record per CDR3 protein. This repertoire shows hundreds of thousands of distinct CDR3 sequences, approximately 15% found once; its top ten account for roughly 6.4%. This sequence was found in a man aged 50-59 years who received an inactivated influenza vaccine. The chain combines TRBV7-8 with TRBJ2-2, with a possible D match to TRBD1 (7 bases). This material consisted of PBMCs from blood, taken roughly 2 weeks before vaccination. The CDR3: CASSLGAGGSTGELFF. In DNA, the CDR3 is TGTGCCAGCAGCTTAGGGGCAGGGGGGAGCACCGGGGAGCTGTTTTTT.